Shown below are 24 T cell receptor beta chains from a single sample sequenced in a study of PD-1 blockade in classical Hodgkin lymphoma. Stated time point: cycle 4 day 1 (C4D1), after more than five weeks of nivolumab. All patients relapsed after autologous stem cell transplantation, and brentuximab vedotin exposure varied. Libraries were prepared by immunoSEQ multiplex PCR; TCRdb keeps only in-frame clonotypes and omits some of them. The sample records about 47,000 clones, approximately 80% being singletons. The starting material was peripheral blood mononuclear cells (PBMCs), obtained before the fourth cycle of nivolumab. The receptors shown here come from a human donor with classical Hodgkin lymphoma.

This chain joins TRBV29-1 and TRBJ2-7, with 15 bases aligning to TRBD2. J gave up 7 bases and V 6 bases, and 1 base lay outside the gene matches. The CDR3 has 12 residues. Germline CDR1 is SQVTM and CDR2 is ANQGSEA. This chain's CDR3 is CSVGTSGGEQYF. The CDR3 coding sequence is TGCAGCGTCGGGACTAGCGGGGGGGAGCAGTACTTC.

The chain is built from TRBV5-5 and TRBJ2-7, with a possible D match to TRBD1 (6 bases). Trimming took off 5 bases at V and 5 bases at J, with 20 bases between the two ends. Germline V gene data show CDR1 as SGHKS and CDR2 as YYEKEE (reference sequence). This CDR3 is built from 15 residues. The CDR3 DNA reads as TGTGCCAGCAGAACCAGGTGGGGACAAGGGGACGAGCAGTACTTC. Translation gives CASRTRWGQGDEQYF.

The chain couples TRBV27 to TRBJ1-2, with D unresolved. The CDR3 is 14 amino acids. V lost 10 bases, J lost 8 bases, and 23 bases lay in between. Germline CDR1 and CDR2: MNHEY and SMNVEV (reference sequence). CDR3 in amino acids: CATLMDVPPWGYTF. CDR3 DNA sequence: TGTGCCACCCTCATGGACGTCCCCCCGTGGGGCTACACCTTC.

This chain joins TRBV7-2 and TRBJ2-1; 7 positions agree with TRBD2. Germline V gives CDR1 SGHTA, CDR2 FQGNSA. With V trimmed by 5 bases and J by 4 bases, 2 bases remained unmatched. CDR3 length: 13 amino acids. CDR3 protein: CASSAGVYNEQFF. CDR3 in DNA: TGTGCCAGCAGCGCGGGGGTTTACAATGAGCAGTTCTTC.

V is TRBV27 and J is TRBJ2-1, with 11 bases matching TRBD2. V was clipped by 4 bases and J by 7 bases; unmatched bases: 6. Per germline, CDR1 MNHEY and CDR2 SMNVEV (reference sequence). CDR3 length equals 15 residues. CDR3: CASSWLAGGKNEQFF. CDR3 nucleotide sequence: TGTGCCAGCAGTTGGCTAGCGGGAGGTAAAAATGAGCAGTTCTTC.

The chain has TRBV5-8 and TRBJ1-4; D unresolved. This CDR3 is 12 amino acids long. CDR1 and CDR2 from the germline V gene are SGHTS and YDEGEE. Trimming stripped 0 bases from V and 7 bases from J, with 4 bases between. CDR3 sequence reads: CASSLDGEKLFF. The CDR3, as DNA: TGTGCCAGCAGCTTGGACGGTGAAAAACTGTTTTTT. Full variable domain (rest looked up from reference TRBV5-8 and TRBJ1-4): EAGVTQSPTHLIKTRGQQATLRCSPISGHTSVYWYQQALGLGLQFLLWYDEGEERNRGNFPPRFSGRQFPNYSSELNVNALELEDSALYLCASSLDGEKLFFGSGTQLSVL.

This clone was detected only a few times. The V gene is TRBV19, the J gene TRBJ2-1, with 10 bases that match TRBD2. CDR1 is LNHDA and CDR2 is SQIVND in the germline V gene (reference sequence). The CDR3 extends over 13 amino acids. The junction had 4 bases not matched to a gene; V was cut back by 5 bases and J by 9 bases. The CDR3 nucleotides are TGTGCCAGTAGTCTAAGGACTAGCGGTGAGCAGTTCTTC. Protein sequence: CASSLRTSGEQFF.

The rearrangement joins TRBV9 to TRBJ1-3; D uncertain. Trimming removed 1 base from V and 0 bases from J, with 8 bases in between. CDR1 and CDR2 (germline): SGDLS, YYNGEE. This CDR3 is built from 15 residues. CDR3 region: CASSVTGDSGNTIYF. In nucleotides, the CDR3 is TGTGCCAGCAGCGTAACGGGCGACTCTGGAAACACCATATATTTT.

The rearrangement uses TRBV5-1 and TRBJ2-1; TRBD1 matches 8 bases. Looked up from germline, CDR1 is SGHRS and CDR2 is YFSETQ. This CDR3 has 14 residues. J lost 6 bases, V lost 5 bases, and 7 bases had no gene match. The CDR3 coding sequence is TGCGCCAGCAGGCTCCAGGGGGCTCTCAATGAGCAGTTCTTC. Translation gives CASRLQGALNEQFF.

The chain couples TRBV29-1 to TRBJ2-6; D uncertain. Trimming took 3 bases from V and 0 from J, leaving 3 bases between them. The CDR3 totals 13 residues. Germline-derived CDR1 and CDR2 are SQVTM and ANQGSEA. The CDR3 coding sequence is TGCAGCGTTGACAGCTCTGGGGCCAACGTCCTGACTTTC. This encodes CSVDSSGANVLTF.

The gene calls are TRBV4-2 and TRBJ1-2; 12 bases match TRBD1. V lost 4 bases and J lost 3; bases outside the gene matches: 3. This CDR3 has 15 amino acids. CDR1 is LGHNA, CDR2 YNFKEQ, per germline. This CDR3 reads CASSPGQGADYGYTF. DNA for the CDR3: TGTGCCAGCAGCCCGGGACAGGGGGCGGACTATGGCTACACCTTC.

This clone was seen a single time. V gene TRBV7-9 combines with J gene TRBJ2-7; D might be TRBD2 (6 bases). The germline V gene has CDR1 SEHNR and CDR2 FQNEAQ (reference sequence). Trimming took 0 bases from V and 6 from J, leaving 12 bases between them. The length of the CDR3 is 14 residues. The CDR3 loop reads CASSLAAGLGEQYF. DNA of the CDR3: TGTGCCAGCAGCTTAGCGGCGGGGCTGGGCGAGCAGTACTTC.

The V call is TRBV5-5, the J call TRBJ2-7; maybe TRBD1 (5 bases). V dropped 0 bases and J dropped 0 bases, with 10 bases sitting between them. Per germline, CDR1 SGHKS and CDR2 YYEKEE (reference sequence). The length of the CDR3 is 15 residues. As DNA, the CDR3 is TGTGCCAGCAGCTTGGGAAGGGGTTCCTCCTACGAGCAGTACTTC. As protein: CASSLGRGSSYEQYF.

This clone was picked up one time. The chain joins TRBV29-1 to TRBJ1-1; no clear D. Germline V gives CDR1 SQVTM, CDR2 ANQGSEA. The CDR3 spans 14 residues. V lost 4 bases, J lost 1 base, and 13 bases lay in between. The CDR3 DNA reads as TGCAGCGTTGGCCCCGGGAGAGGGAACACTGAAGCTTTCTTT. This translates into CSVGPGRGNTEAFF.

The CDR3 is CASSLAPGMEAFF. CDR3 DNA: TGTGCCAGCAGCTTAGCTCCGGGGATGGAAGCTTTCTTT. The chain has TRBV11-3 and TRBJ1-1; no clear D gene. Trimming cost V 1 base and J 8 bases, with 11 bases left between them. The CDR3 covers 13 residues. CDR1 SGHNT and CDR2 YENEEA come from the germline V gene.

As to this clone: The junction shows a germline mismatch at one end, possibly a read error. Other nucleotide sequences in the sample specify the same CDR3. The chain links TRBV5-1 to TRBJ1-1, with 9 bases lining up with TRBD1. The CDR3 contains 15 residues. CDR1 is SGHRS and CDR2 is YFSETQ in the germline V gene. CDR3 DNA: TGCGCCAGCAGCTCAACGAATACAGGGGGCACTGAGGCTTTCTTT. Translation: CASSSTNTGGTEAFF.

V is TRBV9 and J is TRBJ1-1; D gene unclear. The CDR3 covers 14 residues. Germline CDR1 is SGDLS and CDR2 is YYNGEE. The germline V and J ends were trimmed by 0 bases and 3 bases, with 9 bases remaining between them. CDR3 region: CASSVEPGYTEAFF. The CDR3 DNA reads TGTGCCAGCAGCGTAGAACCAGGATACACTGAAGCTTTCTTT. Looking up the rest from reference TRBV9 and TRBJ1-1 gives the full variable domain: DSGVTQTPKHLITATGQRVTLRCSPRSGDLSVYWYQQSLDQGLQFLIQYYNGEERAKGNILERFSAQQFPDLHSELNLSSLELGDSALYFCASSVEPGYTEAFFGQGTRLTVV.

This clone occurred once. V and J are TRBV28 and TRBJ1-2; D is uncertain. Germline CDR1 reads MDHEN; CDR2 reads SYDVKM. Trimming removed 6 bases from V and 8 bases from J, with 13 bases in between. The CDR3 is made up of 12 amino acids. CDR3 sequence (DNA): TGTGCCAGCAGCTCCGCAGTGAGGGGCTACACCTTC. It is translated as CASSSAVRGYTF.

The chain links TRBV7-3 to TRBJ2-7; D may correspond to TRBD1 or TRBD2 (5 bases each). Germline-derived CDR1 and CDR2 are SGHTA and FQGTGA. CDR3 length equals 16 residues. V dropped 5 bases and J dropped 6 bases, with 23 bases sitting between them. The chain's CDR3 is CASSAGTGQALSEQYF. The CDR3 DNA reads as TGTGCCAGCAGCGCAGGGACCGGGCAGGCCCTAAGCGAGCAGTACTTC.

The chain combines TRBV13 with TRBJ2-7; possible D gene TRBD2, 6 bases. The germline V gene has CDR1 PRHDT and CDR2 FYEKMQ (reference sequence). This CDR3 spans 12 amino acids. Deletions cut 5 bases from V and 3 bases from J, with 8 bases between. The CDR3 loop is CASSLGSYEQYF. The CDR3 DNA reads TGTGCCAGCAGCCTCGGGAGCTACGAGCAGTACTTC.

This clone was recorded a few times. The genes are TRBV2 and TRBJ1-1; 8 nucleotides align to TRBD1. With 0 bases clipped from V and 0 bases from J, the junction kept 3 bases outside the gene matches. The CDR3 is made up of 16 amino acids. The germline CDR1 and CDR2 sequences are SNHLY and FYNNEI. CDR3 sequence reads: CASSEAPGQVNTEAFF. CDR3 bases: TGTGCCAGCAGTGAAGCACCGGGACAGGTGAACACTGAAGCTTTCTTT. Looking up the rest from reference TRBV2 and TRBJ1-1 gives the full variable domain: EPEVTQTPSHQVTQMGQEVILRCVPISNHLYFYWYRQILGQKVEFLVSFYNNEISEKSEIFDDQFSVERPDGSNFTLKIRSTKLEDSAMYFCASSEAPGQVNTEAFFGQGTRLTVV.

The chain joins TRBV7-9 to TRBJ1-2, with a weak D call TRBD1 (5 bases). In germline, CDR1 is SEHNR, CDR2 FQNEAQ (reference sequence). The V end was cut by 0 bases, the J end by 5 bases, with 13 bases between. This CDR3 has 15 residues. The chain's CDR3 is CASSLAETALYGYTF. The CDR3 DNA reads TGTGCCAGCAGCTTAGCGGAGACAGCTCTTTATGGCTACACCTTC.

The chain joins TRBV25-1 to TRBJ1-1; D remains ambiguous. This CDR3 is 12 amino acids long. In germline, CDR1 is MGHDK, CDR2 SYGVNS. The V end lost 1 base, the J end lost 7 bases, and 7 bases lay between the germline ends. CDR3 loop: CASSEFPDEAFF. In DNA, the CDR3 is TGTGCCAGCAGTGAATTTCCAGATGAAGCTTTCTTT.

This chain joins TRBV27 and TRBJ1-2; D gene unclear. V lost 6 bases to trimming and J lost 8 bases, with 22 bases between them. The V gene's germline CDR1 is MNHEY and CDR2 SMNVEV (reference sequence). The CDR3 is 15 amino acids. CDR3 sequence: CASSLNTGGLRGYTF. CDR3 bases: TGTGCCAGCAGCCTTAATACGGGCGGCTTGAGGGGCTACACCTTC.